The source of this TCR beta chain is a study of radiation and T cells in renal cell carcinoma (dated by TCRdb to 2018 to 2021). At the level of the whole study: The samples were drawn from a clinical trial, where primary renal cell carcinomas were treated with 15 Gy of stereotactic body radiation therapy and then removed by nephrectomy 4 weeks afterward. In total, approximately 53 samples, comprising roughly 25 tumors and roughly 27 peripheral blood samples, were subjected to TCR beta sequencing. A total of 3.5 million to 4.5 million unique CDR3 nucleotide sequences, encoding 2,500,000 or so unique CDR3 amino acid sequences, were found across all 50 or so samples. Overall study results and their limits: In blood, the top tumor clonotypes increased between baseline and 2 weeks post-radiation and then shrank by 4 weeks, which suggests that tumor-resident clones expanded only transiently. Blood repertoire dynamics were not followed beyond 4 weeks after treatment. Because pretreatment tumor biopsies were not available, the study could not determine whether clonotypes were already present within the tumor at baseline. Because the trial had a single-armed design, the trial could not examine how radiation dose or scheduling affected the TCR repertoire.

The germline V gene (reference sequence) sets CDR1 to LNHDA and CDR2 to SQIVND. The CDR3 numbers 12 residues from cysteine through phenylalanine. This entry keeps only the CDR3 DNA: 36 bases, framed from base 1. V is shortened by 5 bases, J by 6 bases, and the region joining them spans 10 bases. Following the manufacturer's recommendations, the immunoSEQ kit was used to generate TCR beta libraries from genomic DNA. To prepare the libraries, a first multiplex PCR with proprietary primers was run, followed by a second PCR that added unique barcodes, and a bead cleanup was done after each round. A positive control reaction and a negative control reaction, both provided in the kit, were run with every batch of samples. The final libraries underwent checking on an Agilent 4200 TapeStation D1000 ScreenTape, volumetric pooling, and quantification by qPCR. An Illumina NextSeq500 fitted with a MidOutput 150-cycle cartridge performed the sequencing, running 156 Read1 cycles and 15 Index1 cycles with the kit's custom primers. The pooled library was loaded at around 0.93 pM with approximately 18% PhiX control spiked in. The authors' analysis ran thus. Vendor-processed data were analyzed in R, with a clonotype defined as all T cells sharing the same CDR3 nucleotide sequence. For clone abundance analyses, frequencies were normalized to the 10,000 most abundant clones in each sample. Public T cell clones, averaging fewer than five per sample, were removed before analysis. Tumor-enriched clonotypes and baseline blood-enriched clonotypes were defined as those with an abundance difference of at least 32-fold between compartments. A beta-binomial differential abundance model was used to identify clonotypes that expanded or contracted between blood time points. Tumor-blood repertoire similarity was measured with the Baroni-Urbani and Buser coefficient, and groups were compared using two-tailed Wilcoxon tests in R. The table was pulled from immuneACCESS by TCRdb, which kept in-frame rearrangements only. Such tables lose some clones; where checked, under half of the loss comes from unresolved V genes, and the rest has no known cause. D and trimming come from the DNA, and the V and J calls and clone size come from that table. The sample yields 150,000 or so clones; about 88% were counted once. Together, the top ten hold around 12% of the sample.

In regard to this clone: No antigen is known for it. No base-level quality is on record; no much larger clone is a single base apart.

This sample's time point label indicates: baseline pretreatment blood. This specimen's treatment or condition label, per the study, means: 15 Gy SBRT to primary tumor, nephrectomy 4 weeks later. Serial peripheral blood from radiation-treated patients was sampled at baseline, 2 weeks and 4 weeks after SBRT to track tumor-enriched clonotypes. Every patient's renal cell carcinoma showed clear cell pathology. Genomic DNA for TCR sequencing was prepared using the QIAamp DNA Blood Mini Kit (Qiagen). The analyses included only samples that passed all quality control checks. The specimen was blood, collected from a patient whose treatment included radiotherapy and nephrectomy. The V and J genes are TRBV19 and TRBJ1-2; matching of 5 bases hints at TRBD1 as the D gene. The clonotype was recovered from a woman in her fifties or sixties with renal cell carcinoma. The DNA is TGTGCCAGTAGTTTTTCAGGGAATGGCTACACCTTC. Its translation reads: CASSFSGNGYTF.